These 10 T cell receptor beta chains originate from one sample sequenced in a study of blood T cell repertoires in COVID-19. The protocol was immunoSEQ multiplex PCR, while the TCRdb copy is restricted to in-frame clones and leaves out a portion. The sample lists around 290,000 clones, approximately 90% occurring once. Sequencing was done on a sample of peripheral blood. These receptors originate from a middle-aged man with acute or convalescent COVID-19.

In nucleotides, the CDR3 is TGTGCCAGTATTGACAGGTTCTATGGCTACACCTTC. Residues: CASIDRFYGYTF. The chain combines TRBV19 with TRBJ1-2, with D possibly being TRBD1 (6 bases). Looked up from germline, CDR1 is LNHDA and CDR2 is SQIVND (reference sequence). Trimming took 7 bases from V and 4 from J, leaving 10 bases between them. The CDR3 is 12 amino acids.

The chain employs TRBV5-1 and TRBJ1-3; no reliable D call. Trimming took off 2 bases at V and 3 bases at J, with 9 bases between the two ends. The CDR3 has 14 amino acids. CDR1 and CDR2 (germline): SGHRS, YFSETQ. The DNA of the CDR3 is TGCGCCAGCAGCTTTAACGGTGGTGGAAACACCATATATTTT. It encodes CASSFNGGGNTIYF.

This chain joins TRBV20-1 and TRBJ2-1; a possible D gene is TRBD2 (6 bases). Trimming left V 3 bases short and J 8 bases short, with 14 bases between. This CDR3 comprises 13 residues. Germline V CDR1 and CDR2: DFQATT, SNEGSKA (reference sequence). The CDR3: CSASRRGGDEQFF. The CDR3 DNA reads TGCAGTGCTAGTCGGAGGGGAGGCGATGAGCAGTTCTTC.

This rearrangement joins TRBV2 to TRBJ1-2, with D possibly being TRBD1 (5 bases). Germline CDR1 and CDR2: SNHLY and FYNNEI. V lost 8 bases, J lost 9 bases, and 10 bases lay in between. This CDR3 has 10 amino acids. The CDR3, as DNA: TGTGCCAGCGGGGGGACTCGCTACACCTTC. This translates into CASGGTRYTF.

Concerning this clone: This sample also contains other DNA sequences that code for the same CDR3. The rearrangement joins TRBV5-1 to TRBJ2-3, with D perhaps TRBD2 (5 bases). The V gene's germline CDR1 is SGHRS and CDR2 YFSETQ. The CDR3 loop spans 12 amino acids. The germline V and J ends were trimmed by 0 bases and 6 bases, with 5 bases remaining between them. CDR3 DNA: TGCGCCAGCAGCTTGGCGGGGGATACGCAGTATTTT. Translated, it gives CASSLAGDTQYF.

This clone was recorded only once. The rearrangement links TRBV7-2 to TRBJ1-2, with a possible D match to TRBD1 (6 bases). The CDR3 contains 16 residues. Germline V gene lookup returns CDR1 SGHTA and CDR2 FQGNSA. V lost 3 bases and J lost 5, with 19 bases in between. As DNA, the CDR3 is TGTGCCAGCAGCTTCGCGACAGGCCTCCGTTTGTATGGCTACACCTTC. It translates to CASSFATGLRLYGYTF.

The rearrangement joins TRBV5-1 to TRBJ2-2; no reliable D call. The CDR3 is made up of 19 amino acids. Between the trimmed V and J ends, which lost 3 bases and 0 bases, there was a span of 21 bases. The germline V gene has CDR1 SGHRS and CDR2 YFSETQ. The DNA of the CDR3 is TGCGCCAGCAGCTACTCAGCGCGGTTTGGCCTTTCGAACACCGGGGAGCTGTTTTTT. Encoded protein: CASSYSARFGLSNTGELFF.

This clone occurred once. J is TRBJ2-2 and V is TRBV5-1, with TRBD2 as a possible D gene (5 bases). The germline CDR1 and CDR2 sequences are SGHRS and YFSETQ. This CDR3 spans 15 amino acids. V lost 0 bases and J 2 bases, leaving 8 bases between the germline ends. CDR3 loop: CASSLDGDNTGELFF. The CDR3 coding sequence is TGCGCCAGCAGCTTGGACGGGGATAACACCGGGGAGCTGTTTTTT.

This clone was detected only a few times. The genes are TRBV10-3 and TRBJ1-2; D is perhaps TRBD1 (5 bases). The CDR3 totals 12 residues. Trimming shortened V by 7 bases and J by 2 bases, and 8 bases separated the two germline ends. In germline, CDR1 is ENHRY, CDR2 SYGVKD. For the CDR3, the DNA is TGTGCCATCACGGCAGGGAACTATGGCTACACCTTC. Protein: CAITAGNYGYTF.

This chain's CDR3 is CASSEAYRGLGYEQYF. The CDR3 DNA reads as TGTGCCAGCAGTGAAGCATATCGGGGGTTGGGATACGAGCAGTACTTC. The V and J genes are TRBV6-1 and TRBJ2-7; TRBD2 is a possible D gene (6 bases). Germline assignment: CDR1 MNHNS and CDR2 SASEGT. Trimming cost V 0 bases and J 4 bases, with 16 bases left between them. The CDR3 spans 16 residues.